Shown below are 15 T cell receptor beta chains from a single sample sequenced in a study of blood T cell repertoires in COVID-19. The repertoire was sequenced with immunoSEQ multiplex PCR; TCRdb's copy has only in-frame clones and lacks some. The sample lists some 130,000 clones, about 80% seen once, with 16% in the top ten. The sequenced sample was peripheral blood. These receptors originate from a woman between 50 and 59 years old with acute or convalescent COVID-19.

The chain is built from TRBV7-8 and TRBJ1-6; possible D gene TRBD1, 6 bases. Trimming shortened V by 3 bases and J by 7 bases, and 7 bases separated the two germline ends. This CDR3 is built from 13 residues. The germline V gene has CDR1 SGHVS and CDR2 FQNEAQ. The CDR3: CASSLQGNSPLHF. The CDR3 DNA reads as TGTGCCAGCAGCTTGCAGGGGAATTCACCCCTCCACTTT.

V is TRBV5-5 and J is TRBJ2-5, with TRBD2 matching over 7 bases. The V gene's germline CDR1 is SGHKS and CDR2 YYEKEE (reference sequence). This CDR3 comprises 18 residues. The V gene end was trimmed by 0 bases and the J gene end by 4 bases; junction bases not matched to a gene: 15. The CDR3: CASSLGPPLAGVGETQYF. The CDR3 nucleotides read TGTGCCAGCAGCTTGGGCCCCCCCCTGGCGGGGGTGGGAGAGACCCAGTACTTC.

V usage is TRBV18 and J usage is TRBJ1-1; no clear D gene. Between the trimmed V and J ends, which lost 1 base and 5 bases, there was a span of 8 bases. Germline V gene data show CDR1 as KGHSH and CDR2 as LQKENI. This CDR3 is built from 13 residues. CDR3 bases: TGTGCCAGCTCACCACAGGGAGGGACTGAAGCTTTCTTT. Translating it yields CASSPQGGTEAFF. The full variable domain, with the rest looked up from reference TRBV18 and TRBJ1-1, is NAGVMQNPRHLVRRRGQEARLRCSPMKGHSHVYWYRQLPEEGLKFMVYLQKENIIDESGMPKERFSAEFPKEGPSILRIQQVVRGDSAAYFCASSPQGGTEAFFGQGTRLTVV.

The V call is TRBV6-5, the J call TRBJ1-4; TRBD1 agrees at 10 bases. Germline V gene data show CDR1 as MNHEY and CDR2 as SVGAGI. V dropped 7 bases and J dropped 7; count of bases not matched to a gene: 9. This CDR3 is 15 amino acids long. The CDR3 loop reads CASNNRDRGGEKLFF. CDR3 nucleotides: TGTGCCAGCAATAACCGGGACAGGGGCGGTGAAAAACTGTTTTTT.

This clone was seen only once. V is TRBV5-1 and J is TRBJ1-2; weak D call: TRBD1 (5 bases). This CDR3 contains 18 residues. The germline V gene encodes CDR1 SGHRS and CDR2 YFSETQ. V was cut by 4 bases and J by 6 bases, with 28 bases left in between. The CDR3 loop reads CASSPRLGNTHQGDGYTF. Here the CDR3 DNA reads TGCGCCAGCAGCCCGAGGCTGGGCAATACGCACCAAGGGGATGGCTACACCTTC.

This clone was seen once. The genes are TRBV5-1 and TRBJ1-5, with D unclear. Trimming took 0 bases from V and 0 from J, leaving 4 bases between them. This CDR3 comprises 14 residues. Germline V gene sequence: CDR1 SGHRS, CDR2 YFSETQ. Here the CDR3 reads CASSLAGSNQPQHF. CDR3 bases: TGCGCCAGCAGCTTGGCCGGTAGCAATCAGCCCCAGCATTTT.

The chain employs TRBV9 and TRBJ2-1; D gene uncertain. Trimming took off 0 bases at V and 6 bases at J, with 13 bases between the two ends. In germline, CDR1 is SGDLS, CDR2 YYNGEE. The CDR3 loop spans 15 amino acids. CDR3 sequence (DNA): TGTGCCAGCAGCGTAGATTGGCCACCGTTCAATGAGCAGTTCTTC. Encoded protein: CASSVDWPPFNEQFF. The full variable domain, with the rest looked up from reference TRBV9 and TRBJ2-1, is DSGVTQTPKHLITATGQRVTLRCSPRSGDLSVYWYQQSLDQGLQFLIQYYNGEERAKGNILERFSAQQFPDLHSELNLSSLELGDSALYFCASSVDWPPFNEQFFGPGTRLTVL.

This clone has just a few counts. The genes are TRBV19 and TRBJ1-1; D uncertain. Between the trimmed V and J ends, which lost 4 bases and 8 bases, there was a span of 8 bases. CDR1 and CDR2 (germline): LNHDA, SQIVND (reference sequence). The CDR3 spans 11 residues. CDR3 loop: CASSTTLEAFF. The CDR3 nucleotides read TGTGCCAGTAGTACCACATTAGAAGCTTTCTTT.

V and J are TRBV10-3 and TRBJ1-1; 10 positions match TRBD1. Trimming at V came to 8 bases and at J to 2 bases, leaving 2 bases not matched to a gene. Germline-derived CDR1 and CDR2 are ENHRY and SYGVKD. CDR3 length: 13 residues. In DNA form, the CDR3 reads TGTGCCATCGGGACAGGGGTCAACACTGAAGCTTTCTTT. Translating gives CAIGTGVNTEAFF.

The chain carries TRBV5-1 and TRBJ2-7, with D tentatively TRBD1 (5 bases). CDR1 and CDR2 (germline): SGHRS, YFSETQ. CDR3 size: 14 residues. V was trimmed by 6 bases and J by 1 base, leaving 14 bases between them. This CDR3 reads CASKSQGTSYEQYF. CDR3 DNA sequence: TGCGCCAGCAAAAGCCAGGGTACATCCTACGAGCAGTACTTC.

The chain links TRBV5-1 to TRBJ1-1, with 7 bases aligning to TRBD1. CDR1 is SGHRS, CDR2 YFSETQ, per germline. The CDR3 consists of 16 residues. J lost 6 bases, V lost 4 bases, and 15 bases had no gene match. The CDR3 coding sequence is TGCGCCAGCAGCCCCGTAGATTCGACAGGGCGGCCTGAAGCTTTCTTT. Amino acids: CASSPVDSTGRPEAFF.

The V and J genes are TRBV19 and TRBJ2-7; D may be TRBD1 (6 bases). Between the trimmed V and J ends, which lost 4 bases and 1 base, there was a span of 14 bases. The CDR3 spans 15 residues. The germline CDR1 and CDR2 sequences are LNHDA and SQIVND (reference sequence). CDR3 loop: CASSSGGTGSYEQYF. The CDR3 nucleotides are TGTGCCAGTAGTAGTGGGGGCACCGGATCCTACGAGCAGTACTTC.

The chain recombines TRBV23-1 with TRBJ1-5, with a tentative D call TRBD1 (5 bases). TRBV23-1 qualifies as an ORF whose function is uncertain. The CDR3 sequence is 12 residues long. The ends were cut back, 10 bases at V and 9 bases at J, with 16 bases in the middle. The CDR3 loop reads CATSSRGGPQHF. CDR3 nucleotides: TGCGCCACCTCGTCAAGGGGAGGGCCCCAGCATTTT.

The V and J genes are TRBV6-5 and TRBJ1-2, with D possibly TRBD1 on 5 matching bases. The V gene lost 7 bases and the J gene lost 4 bases, with 13 bases spanning the gap. This CDR3 contains 13 residues. In germline, CDR1 is MNHEY, CDR2 SVGAGI. The CDR3 bases are TGTGCCAGCACCCAGGGTTTCGGCTATGGCTACACCTTC. Translated, it gives CASTQGFGYGYTF.

V usage is TRBV27 and J usage is TRBJ2-7, with D perhaps matching TRBD1 (5 bases). The CDR3 sequence is 13 residues long. The V gene lost 6 bases and the J gene lost 2 bases, with 11 bases spanning the gap. From germline, CDR1 is MNHEY and CDR2 SMNVEV (reference sequence). The CDR3 region has the DNA TGTGCCAGCAGCAGGGCCGGAGCCTACGAGCAGTACTTC. Amino acids: CASSRAGAYEQYF.